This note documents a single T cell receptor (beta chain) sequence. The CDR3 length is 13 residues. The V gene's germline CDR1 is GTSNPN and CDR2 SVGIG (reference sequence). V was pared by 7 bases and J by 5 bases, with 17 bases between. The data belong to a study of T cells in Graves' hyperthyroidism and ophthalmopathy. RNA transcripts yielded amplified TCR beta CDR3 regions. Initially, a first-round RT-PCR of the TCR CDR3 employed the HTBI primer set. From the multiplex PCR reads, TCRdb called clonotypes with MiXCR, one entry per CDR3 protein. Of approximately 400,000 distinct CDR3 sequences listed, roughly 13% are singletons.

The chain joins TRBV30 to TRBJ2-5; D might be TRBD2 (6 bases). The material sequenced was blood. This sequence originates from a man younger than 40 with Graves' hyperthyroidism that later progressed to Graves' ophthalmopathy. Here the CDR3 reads CASDRLASETQYF. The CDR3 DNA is TGTGCCTCAGATCGGCTAGCGTCTGAGACCCAGTACTTC. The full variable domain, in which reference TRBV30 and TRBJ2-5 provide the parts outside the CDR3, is SQTIHQWPATLVQPVGSPLSLECTVEGTSNPNLYWYRQAAGRGLQLLFYSVGIGQISSEVPQNLSASRPQDRQFILSSKKLLLSDSGFYLCASDRLASETQYFGPGTRLLVL.